These 3 T cell receptor delta chains share one sample of origin, sequenced in a study of Vδ1+ human thymocytes. The study, taken as a whole, reports: In the thymus, TRG and TRD repertoires looked highly polyclonal with Gaussian CDR3 lengths.

RNA was extracted from the cells and then reverse transcribed. The CDR3 regions were amplified by multiplex PCR from V-gene primers to a constant-region primer. TCRdb reapplied CATT to the multiplex PCR reads. The data show roughly 55,000 delta-chain clones, approximately 16% seen once. For these receptors, no antigen is known. What was sequenced was Vdelta1+ gamma-delta thymocytes from the thymus. Subset noted: FACS-sorted CD3+ TCRalphabeta- TCRVdelta1+ TCRVdelta2- thymocytes. The origin of the receptors is a boy under two years old who had congenital heart surgery.

This clone has only a few counts. This sequence joins TRDV1 and TRDJ1; TRDD3 matches 8 bases. Germline assignment: CDR1 TSWWSYY and CDR2 QGS. The CDR3 length is 17 residues. After removal of 4 bases from V and 0 bases from J, the junction contained 10 bases not matched to a gene. The CDR3 sequence is CALGGSTWGTYTDKLIF. In DNA form, the CDR3 reads TGTGCTCTTGGGGGCTCTACCTGGGGGACGTACACCGATAAACTCATCTTT.

This clone was counted only a few times. The chain is built from TRDV1 and TRDJ1; tentative D call: TRDD3 (5 bases). The V end lost 6 bases, the J end lost 0 bases, and 23 bases lay between the germline ends. Germline-derived CDR1 and CDR2 are TSWWSYY and QGS. The CDR3 runs to 18 residues. In DNA, the CDR3 is TGTGCTCTTGGTGGGTGGTTACGGGGGTTTCTCAACACCGATAAACTCATCTTT. This codes for CALGGWLRGFLNTDKLIF.

This clone was seen ten or more times. This chain links TRDV2 with TRDJ1; D gene ambiguous. This CDR3 is built from 13 residues. Germline V lookup: CDR1 GEAIGNYY, CDR2 EKD. Between the trimmed V and J ends, which lost 3 bases and 0 bases, there was a span of 7 bases. In DNA, the CDR3 is TGTGCCTGTGACTTGCCTCACACCGATAAACTCATCTTT. Translation gives CACDLPHTDKLIF.